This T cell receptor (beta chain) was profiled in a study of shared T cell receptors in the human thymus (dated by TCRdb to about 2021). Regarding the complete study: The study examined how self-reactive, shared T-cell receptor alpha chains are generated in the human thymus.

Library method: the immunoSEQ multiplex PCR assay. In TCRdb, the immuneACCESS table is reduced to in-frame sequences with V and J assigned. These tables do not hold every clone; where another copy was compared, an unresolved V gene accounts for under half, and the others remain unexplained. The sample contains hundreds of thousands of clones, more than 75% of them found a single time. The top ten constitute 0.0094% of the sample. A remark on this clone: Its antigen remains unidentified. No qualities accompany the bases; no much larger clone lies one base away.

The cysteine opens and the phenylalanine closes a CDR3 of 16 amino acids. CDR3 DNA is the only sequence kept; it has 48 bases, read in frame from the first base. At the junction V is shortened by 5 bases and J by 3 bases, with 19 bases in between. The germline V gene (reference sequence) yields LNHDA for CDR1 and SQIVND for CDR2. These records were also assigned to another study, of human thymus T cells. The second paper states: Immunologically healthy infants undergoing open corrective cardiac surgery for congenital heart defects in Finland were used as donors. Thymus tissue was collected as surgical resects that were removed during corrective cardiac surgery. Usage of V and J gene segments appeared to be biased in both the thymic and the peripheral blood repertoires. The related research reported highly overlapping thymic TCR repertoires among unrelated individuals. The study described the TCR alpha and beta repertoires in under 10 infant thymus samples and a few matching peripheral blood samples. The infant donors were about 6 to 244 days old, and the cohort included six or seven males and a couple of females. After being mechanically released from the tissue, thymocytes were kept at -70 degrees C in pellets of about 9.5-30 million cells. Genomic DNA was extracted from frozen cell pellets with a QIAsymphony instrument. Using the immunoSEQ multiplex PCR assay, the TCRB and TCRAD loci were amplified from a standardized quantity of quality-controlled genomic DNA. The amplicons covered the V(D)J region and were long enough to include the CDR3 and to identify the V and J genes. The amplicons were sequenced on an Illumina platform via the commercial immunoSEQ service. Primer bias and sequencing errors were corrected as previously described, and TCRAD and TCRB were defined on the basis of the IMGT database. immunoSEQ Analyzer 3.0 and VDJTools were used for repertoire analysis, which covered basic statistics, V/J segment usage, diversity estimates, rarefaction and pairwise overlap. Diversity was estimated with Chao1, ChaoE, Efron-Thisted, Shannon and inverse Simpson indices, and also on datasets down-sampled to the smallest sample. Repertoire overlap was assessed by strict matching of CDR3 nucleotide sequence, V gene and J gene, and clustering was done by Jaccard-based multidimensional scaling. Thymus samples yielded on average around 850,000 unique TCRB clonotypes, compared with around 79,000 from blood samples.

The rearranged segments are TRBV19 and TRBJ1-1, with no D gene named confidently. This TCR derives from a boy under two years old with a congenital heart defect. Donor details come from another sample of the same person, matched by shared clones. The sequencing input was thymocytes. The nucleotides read TGTGCCAGTAGTCATACCGATAGGACGGGAGACACTGAAGCTTTCTTT. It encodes CASSHTDRTGDTEAFF. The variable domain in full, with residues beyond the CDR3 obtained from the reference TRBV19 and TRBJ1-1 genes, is DGGITQSPKYLFRKEGQNVTLSCEQNLNHDAMYWYRQDPGQGLRLIYYSQIVNDFQKGDIAEGYSVSREKKESFPLTVTSAQKNPTAFYLCASSHTDRTGDTEAFFGQGTRLTVV.